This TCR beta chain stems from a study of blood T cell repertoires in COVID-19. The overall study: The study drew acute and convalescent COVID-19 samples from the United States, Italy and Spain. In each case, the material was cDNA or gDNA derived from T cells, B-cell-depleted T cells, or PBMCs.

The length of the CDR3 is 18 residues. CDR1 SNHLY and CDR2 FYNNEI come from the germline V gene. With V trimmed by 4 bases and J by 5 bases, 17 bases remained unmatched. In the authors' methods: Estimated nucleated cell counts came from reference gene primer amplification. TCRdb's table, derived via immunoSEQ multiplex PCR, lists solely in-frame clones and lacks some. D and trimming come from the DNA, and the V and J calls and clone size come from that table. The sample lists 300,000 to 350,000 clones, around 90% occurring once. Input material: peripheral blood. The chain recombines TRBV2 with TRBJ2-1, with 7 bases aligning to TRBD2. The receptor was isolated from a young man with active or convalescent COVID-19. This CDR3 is CASSVPPTRLADNNEQFF. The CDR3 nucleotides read TGTGCCAGCAGTGTACCTCCCACGCGGCTAGCGGATAACAATGAGCAGTTCTTC.